Included here is one T cell receptor (beta chain) sequence, with context. Only a few counts were recorded for this clone. No cognate antigen has been identified for it. There are no base qualities to consult, and no much larger clone falls within one base. According to the study, the label for this sample's time point signals: baseline, week 1 (first vaccination visit). Per the publication, the treatment or condition label means: pre-vaccination baseline after standard-of-care therapy. Donors had newly diagnosed WHO grade 3 or 4 IDH1-mutant astrocytomas with loss of nuclear ATRX. The samples were drawn from NOA16, a multicentre, single-arm, open-label phase I trial in Germany that tested a mutant IDH1 peptide vaccine in humans for the first time. Visit V03 blood draws served as the baseline sample for immunogenicity testing. Genomic DNA for TCRB sequencing was isolated from EDTA blood with the DNeasy Blood and Tissue Kit.

This record belongs to a study of a mutant IDH1 vaccine in newly diagnosed glioma (dated by TCRdb to the early 2020s). For the study in its entirety: The approximately 32 treated patients were around 62% male and around 38% female, with a mean age of about 38 years. Longitudinal TCRB deep sequencing was performed for about two dozen treated patients wherever samples were available for exploratory analyses. Prior to enrollment, standard therapy consisting of radiotherapy alone, temozolomide alone, or radiochemotherapy with temozolomide had been administered to patients, with the combination being received by most patients. Peripheral blood samples were drawn at six visits, namely V03 (baseline), V05, V07, V10, V12 and V13.

The junction shows trimming of 2 bases on V and 6 bases on J, and the gene matches do not reach 7 bases of it. According to the germline V gene, CDR1 reads SGHVS and CDR2 reads FQNEAQ. The CDR3 has 16 amino acids, counting the end cysteine and phenylalanine. Only the CDR3 part of the read is kept: 48 bases, read in frame from the first base. Libraries were built with the immunoSEQ multiplex PCR assay. Rearranged TCR beta chain sequences were amplified using the hsTCRB Kit according to the manufacturer's protocol. An Illumina MiSeq was used to sequence the TCRB libraries. The authors' pipeline ran thus. The kit vendor's proprietary platform handled demultiplexing, trimming and gene mapping. Drawn from immuneACCESS, this table holds only the in-frame rearrangements with V and J called that TCRdb kept. Clones are partly lost; checked studies trace under half to an unresolved V gene and leave the rest unexplained. The V and J calls and clone size come from that table; D and trimming were worked out from the DNA. The sample table lists 50,000 to 65,000 clones, roughly 80% of them with a count of one. 1.8% of the sample is taken by the ten largest.

Overall study results and their limits: PBMC samples for TCRB deep sequencing were selected based on availability. Immune responses induced by the vaccine were seen in roughly 95% of patients across multiple MHC alleles. The authors noted that analyses of patient blood samples could not be reproduced because of sample limitations. Pseudoprogression seemed to be unrelated to changes in the top peripheral T cell clonotypes found by TCRB sequencing.

This TCR came from a woman aged 35 to 49 with glioma. This specimen was PBMCs, taken from a glioma patient treated with radiotherapy, temozolomide or both. The V and J segments used are TRBV7-8 and TRBJ1-2; TRBD1 aligns with 12 central bases. At the DNA level, the sequence is TGTGCCAGCAGCTTAAGGTTGGGACAGGGGGCCCATGGCTACACCTTC. It translates to CASSLRLGQGAHGYTF.